This T cell receptor beta chain was captured in a study of cytomegalovirus exposure and HLA in healthy donors. General study findings and limits: Further analysis, carried out later, found HLA-associated TCR beta chains more clonally expanded than equally common other chains. Highest at DRB1 and lowest at HLA-C, TCR association rates differed among HLA loci in a later analysis. A likely sequencing artifact accounted for one observed cluster of highly shared sequence variants. Follow-up analysis later connected one missense variant in DCLRE1C with trimming of TCR beta V- and J-genes.

This clone was recorded only once. Its antigen is not known. Primers for the PCR totalled 60 Vbeta and 13 Jbeta. The method was immunoSEQ multiplex PCR; TCRdb's version includes in-frame clones alone and lacks a portion of them. The data hold 75,000 to 100,000 clones, with 80% observed a single time. Sequencing was carried out using PBMCs. This receptor was taken from a man aged 25 to 40 in good health and CMV-seronegative.

CDR3 protein: CASMYSRPGADTQYF. DNA for the CDR3: TGTGCCAGCATGTATAGCCGACCCGGCGCAGATACGCAGTATTTT. This chain connects TRBV6-1 to TRBJ2-3; D uncertain. The V end was cut by 7 bases, the J end by 4 bases, with 18 bases between. CDR1 is MNHNS, CDR2 SASEGT, per germline. This CDR3 region has 15 residues.